The 12 T cell receptor beta chains below all came from one sample that was sequenced in a study of blood T cell repertoires in COVID-19. Sequencing used immunoSEQ multiplex PCR; TCRdb keeps in-frame clones, though not all of them. The table shows over 150,000 clones, with more than 70% occurring only once. Specimen: peripheral blood. The source is a man aged 50-60 years with active or convalescent COVID-19.

The chain links TRBV19 to TRBJ1-3, with D tentatively TRBD1 (5 bases). The length of the CDR3 is 16 residues. Trimming stripped 5 bases from V and 0 bases from J, with 14 bases between. The germline V gene encodes CDR1 LNHDA and CDR2 SQIVND (reference sequence). This CDR3 is CASSSAGVGSGNTIYF. CDR3 DNA sequence: TGTGCCAGTAGTTCCGCGGGGGTGGGCTCTGGAAACACCATATATTTT. The whole variable domain, remainder taken from reference TRBV19 and TRBJ1-3, is DGGITQSPKYLFRKEGQNVTLSCEQNLNHDAMYWYRQDPGQGLRLIYYSQIVNDFQKGDIAEGYSVSREKKESFPLTVTSAQKNPTAFYLCASSSAGVGSGNTIYFGEGSWLTVV.

V usage is TRBV4-1 and J usage is TRBJ1-6; a weak D match, TRBD1 (5 bases). This CDR3 region has 17 residues. Per germline, CDR1 MGHRA and CDR2 YSYEKL. The V end was cut by 2 bases, the J end by 7 bases, with 18 bases between. Written as DNA, the CDR3 is TGCGCCAGCAGCCAACCAGCTGGCGGGAGGGGAAATTCACCCCTCCACTTT. This encodes CASSQPAGGRGNSPLHF.

This chain links TRBV29-1 with TRBJ2-3; TRBD1 is a possible D gene (5 bases). The germline gives CDR1 SQVTM, CDR2 ANQGSEA. This CDR3 contains 13 residues. Deletions cut 6 bases from V and 2 bases from J, with 12 bases between. For the CDR3, the DNA is TGCAGCGTGGCTCAGGGTGTCACAGATACGCAGTATTTT. It codes for CSVAQGVTDTQYF.

The CDR3: CASSQVRGSNEKLFF. The CDR3 region has the DNA TGCGCCAGCAGCCAAGTCAGGGGTTCCAATGAAAAACTGTTTTTT. The chain carries TRBV4-1 and TRBJ1-4, with a possible D match to TRBD1 (6 bases). Between the trimmed V and J ends, which lost 1 base and 5 bases, there was a span of 11 bases. CDR3 length: 15 residues. CDR1 and CDR2 from the germline V gene are MGHRA and YSYEKL.

This clone was seen a single time. The rearrangement uses TRBV25-1 and TRBJ1-4, with 7 bases lining up with TRBD1. The CDR3 length is 14 residues. CDR1 and CDR2 (germline): MGHDK, SYGVNS. V dropped 5 bases and J dropped 8; count of bases not matched to a gene: 8. CDR3 coding DNA: TGTGCCAGCAGTATAACAGGGGTGGGAGAAAAACTGTTTTTT. Its translation is CASSITGVGEKLFF.

The rearrangement uses TRBV24-1 and TRBJ2-1; 12 bases are a match to TRBD2. The germline CDR1 and CDR2 sequences are KGHDR and SFDVKD. V gave up 5 bases and J gave up 0 bases; unmatched junction bases: 10. The CDR3 contains 19 residues. The CDR3 sequence is CATSGPTSGGRSSYNEQFF. CDR3 nucleotide sequence: TGTGCCACCAGTGGACCGACTAGCGGGGGACGGAGCTCCTACAATGAGCAGTTCTTC.

This clone was detected a few times. This chain connects TRBV6-5 to TRBJ1-5, with a possible D match to TRBD1 (6 bases). CDR3 length: 15 residues. CDR1 is MNHEY, CDR2 SVGAGI, per germline. The germline V and J ends were trimmed by 7 bases and 6 bases, with 19 bases remaining between them. The CDR3 DNA is TGTGCCAGCACCCGAGGTGTAGGGGGAGCTCAGCCCCAGCATTTT. Translation gives CASTRGVGGAQPQHF.

This chain uses TRBV19 with TRBJ1-1; a weak D match, TRBD1 (5 bases). Germline CDR1 is LNHDA and CDR2 is SQIVND (reference sequence). The CDR3 totals 16 residues. V lost 4 bases to trimming and J lost 0 bases, with 15 bases between them. The chain's CDR3 is CASSTRPGGMNTEAFF. DNA for the CDR3: TGTGCCAGTAGTACCCGGCCGGGGGGAATGAACACTGAAGCTTTCTTT.

The V call is TRBV14, the J call TRBJ2-5; D is unresolved. V was trimmed by 4 bases and J by 5 bases, leaving 11 bases between them. This CDR3 comprises 13 residues. The germline V gene encodes CDR1 SGHDN and CDR2 FVKESK. CDR3 DNA sequence: TGTGCCAGCAGCCGGTTGGGCCCCGAGACCCAGTACTTC. Protein: CASSRLGPETQYF. Combining the CDR3 with reference TRBV14 and TRBJ2-5 gives the whole variable domain EAGVTQFPSHSVIEKGQTVTLRCDPISGHDNLYWYRRVMGKEIKFLLHFVKESKQDESGMPNNRFLAERTGGTYSTLKVQPAELEDSGVYFCASSRLGPETQYFGPGTRLLVL.

Points on this clone: One end of the junction fails to match germline, which may point to a read error. V is TRBV7-7 and J is TRBJ2-2; 7 bases agree with TRBD1. CDR1 is SSHAT, CDR2 FNYEAQ, per germline (reference sequence). This CDR3 region has 13 residues. Here the CDR3 DNA reads TGTGCTAGCAGCTCGGACAGGCGAGAGGAGCTGTTTTTT. Its translation: CASSSDRREELFF.

The chain carries TRBV6-1 and TRBJ1-1; 7 nucleotides align to TRBD1. The germline CDR1 and CDR2 sequences are MNHNS and SASEGT. Trimming removed 6 bases from V and 7 bases from J; junction bases left unmatched: 8. The CDR3 has 13 amino acids. The CDR3 reads CASSPVRDSEAFF. The CDR3 DNA is TGTGCCAGCAGCCCAGTCCGGGACAGTGAAGCTTTCTTT.

The sample holds a few counts of this clone. The chain is built from TRBV18 and TRBJ1-3; D unresolved. CDR1 is KGHSH, CDR2 LQKENI, per germline. The CDR3 consists of 14 residues. Trimming shortened V by 2 bases and J by 0 bases, and 5 bases separated the two germline ends. The CDR3, as DNA: TGTGCCAGCTCACCATACAGCTCTGGAAACACCATATATTTT. Translated: CASSPYSSGNTIYF.